The present TCR beta chain was sequenced within a study of blood T cell repertoires in COVID-19. From germline, CDR1 is SGHTA and CDR2 FQGNSA. The CDR3 covers 17 residues. V lost 1 base to trimming and J lost 0 bases; unmatched junction nucleotides: 4. In the study's own analysis: By means of reference gene primer amplification, nucleated cell counts were estimated. The method was immunoSEQ multiplex PCR; TCRdb's version includes in-frame clones alone and lacks a portion of them. The V and J calls and the clone size are those of that table, but D and trimming were determined from the DNA. Of about 63,000 clones in the sample, about 80% were seen once. This clone has more than one count but fewer than ten.

Sequenced material: peripheral blood. This sequence originates from a human donor in a cohort sampled during active COVID-19. This sequence joins TRBV7-2 and TRBJ1-4; TRBD1 aligns across 8 bases. The CDR3 protein is CASSLGWDRPTNEKLFF. Written as DNA, the CDR3 is TGTGCCAGCAGCTTAGGATGGGACAGGCCAACTAATGAAAAACTGTTTTTT.